This record covers a single T cell receptor (beta chain). Sequencing targeted TCR beta in T cells from blood (CD8+ and CD4+). RNA totalling roughly 0.45 to 1 ug underwent reverse transcription with random hexamers. TCR beta CDR3 was amplified by immunoSEQ multiplex PCR. This amplification extended across 54 Vbeta and 13 Jbeta segments. TCRdb re-derived calls from the immunoSEQ multiplex PCR reads in MiXCR, one entry per CDR3 protein. In the table there are about 200,000 distinct CDR3 sequences, roughly 95% of which are singletons. This sample was taken from a study of CD8 T cells in Susac syndrome. Between the trimmed V and J ends, which lost 0 bases and 3 bases, there was a span of 8 bases. This CDR3 spans 14 amino acids. In germline, CDR1 is LGHNA, CDR2 YSLEER.

This receptor was obtained from a human donor in good health. This rearrangement joins TRBV4-3 to TRBJ2-5; D unresolved. Sequencing was performed on CD4+ T cells from PBMCs. In nucleotides, the CDR3 is TGCGCCAGCAGCCAAGATACGGCGAAAGAGACCCAGTACTTC. Amino acids: CASSQDTAKETQYF.